This entry concerns a single TCR beta chain. There is no known antigen for this receptor. Per-base qualities were not stored, and no clone one base away is much larger. The intended sense of this specimen's treatment or condition label: about 20 received Ad26.COV2.S at low or high dose, single or two shots; 5 received placebo; per-sample allocation not given. For vaccine and placebo recipients, the sequenced repertoires came from samples collected on day 63 after the first injection. Cohort 1b enrolled fewer than 30 adults aged 18-55 years at a single site in Boston, USA, between 29 July and 7 August 2020. As a vaccine, Ad26.COV2.S was a replication-incompetent adenovirus type 26 vector that expressed a prefusion-stabilized SARS-CoV-2 spike protein derived from the original Wuhan strain. The immunoSEQ Assay was the method used to sequence TCRbeta CDR3 regions. After extraction, genomic DNA underwent amplification by bias-controlled multiplex PCR, followed by high-throughput sequencing. The authors' pipeline ran thus. To quantify the absolute abundance of each unique TCRbeta CDR3 region, sequences were collapsed and filtered. T cell fraction was estimated by normalizing TCRbeta template counts to usable DNA, with usable DNA measured through amplification of reference genes found in all nucleated cells. Repertoire TCRs were annotated as SARS-CoV-2-specific by exact matching of V gene, CDR3 amino acid sequence and J gene to a known reactive TCR set. The reference SARS-CoV-2 TCR set came from MIRA and was filtered for enrichment in COVID-19-positive ImmuneCODE repertoires, removing public or cross-reactive TCRs. Using the MIRA antigens, annotated TCRs were further analysed by specific ORF or by position within an ORF. Breadth was defined as the number of annotated unique rearrangements divided by the total number of unique productive rearrangements, and depth was defined as the summed frequency of the annotated unique rearrangements. Group comparisons of TCR breadth used two-sided Wilcoxon rank-sum tests. TCRdb holds this immuneACCESS table with in-frame rearrangements only. Some clones are missing; in checked studies, unresolved V genes explain under half, and the rest has no known cause. From that table come the V and J calls and clone size; the DNA was used to work out D and trimming. This sample comprises about 390,000 clones, less than 90% of them detected only once. The top ten constitute more than 3% of the sample.

The record originates from a study of Ad26.COV2.S vaccination and SARS-CoV-2 variants (dated by TCRdb to about 2021). Turning to the overall study: Vaccine-arm donors came from COV1001, a multicentre, randomized, double-blind, placebo-controlled phase I-IIa trial of Ad26.COV2.S in healthy adults. Ad26.COV2.S was administered intramuscularly at 5 x 10^10 or 1 x 10^11 viral particles, either as a single shot or as two shots given 56 days apart. Sequencing of the TCRbeta repertoire served to evaluate the specificity and breadth of SARS-CoV-2-reactive T cell receptors following Ad26.COV2.S vaccination. The TCR-sequenced set comprised around 30 samples: some 20 Ad26.COV2.S vaccine recipients, 5 placebo recipients and 8 SARS-CoV-2 convalescent individuals. Trial participants were randomized into five groups of five, in which low-dose or high-dose Ad26.COV2.S was given once or twice, or placebo was given on both occasions. Investigators remained blinded to trial group allocation during experiments and outcome assessment. The paper's findings and limits, for the study overall: Vaccine and placebo recipients had comparable non-spike TCR breadth, which fits with the vaccine containing only spike. Comparing responses between vaccine doses or regimens was not something the study was powered to do. Higher spike-specific TCR breadth was observed in Ad26.COV2.S recipients than in placebo recipients (P = 0.0014). The authors noted that the TCR breadth and depth analyses may have underestimated total T cell responses. Substantial breadth of spike-specific CD8+ and CD4+ T cell responses was reported after vaccination.

V was cut back by 1 base and J by 2 bases, leaving a gap of 11 bases between them. Reading the germline V gene (reference sequence) gives CDR1 SGHNT and CDR2 YYREEE. Measured from the cysteine to the phenylalanine, the CDR3 is 15 residues long. Of the read, only the CDR3 DNA is kept; its 45 bases are in frame from base 1. Sequencing was performed on peripheral blood, taken in a trial of Ad26.COV2.S vaccine versus placebo. The rearrangement joined TRBV5-4 to TRBJ2-3; TRBD1 is perhaps the D gene, given 6 matching bases. This receptor was identified in a person aged 18-60 years who received the Ad26.COV2.S COVID-19 vaccine or a placebo. The CDR3 here reads CASSLKTGDTDTQYF. The DNA sequence is TGTGCCAGCAGCTTGAAGACAGGCGACACAGATACGCAGTATTTT.